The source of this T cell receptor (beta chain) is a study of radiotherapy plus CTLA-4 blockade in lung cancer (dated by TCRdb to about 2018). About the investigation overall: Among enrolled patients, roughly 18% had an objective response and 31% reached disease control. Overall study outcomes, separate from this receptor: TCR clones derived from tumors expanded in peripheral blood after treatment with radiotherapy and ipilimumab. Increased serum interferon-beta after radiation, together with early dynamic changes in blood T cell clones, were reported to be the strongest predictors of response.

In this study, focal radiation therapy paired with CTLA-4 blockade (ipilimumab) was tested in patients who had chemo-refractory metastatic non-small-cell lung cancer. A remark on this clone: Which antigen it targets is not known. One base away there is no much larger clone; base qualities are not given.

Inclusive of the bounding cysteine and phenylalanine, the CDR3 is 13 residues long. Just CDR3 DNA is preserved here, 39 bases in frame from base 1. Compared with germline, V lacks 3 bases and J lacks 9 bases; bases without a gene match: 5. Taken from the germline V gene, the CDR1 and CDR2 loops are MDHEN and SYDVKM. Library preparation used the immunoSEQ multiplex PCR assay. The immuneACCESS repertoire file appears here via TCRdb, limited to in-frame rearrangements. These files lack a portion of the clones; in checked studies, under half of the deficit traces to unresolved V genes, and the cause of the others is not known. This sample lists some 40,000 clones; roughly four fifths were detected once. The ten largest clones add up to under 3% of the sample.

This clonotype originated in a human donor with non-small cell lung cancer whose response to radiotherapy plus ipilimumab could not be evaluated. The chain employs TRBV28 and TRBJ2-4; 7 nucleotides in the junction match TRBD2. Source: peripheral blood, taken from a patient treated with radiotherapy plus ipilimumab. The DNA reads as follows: TGTGCCAGCAGTTTCGGTGGGAGGGGCATTCAGTACTTC. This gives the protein CASSFGGRGIQYF.